This TCR beta chain is from a study of blood T cells in healthy people across ages. Study-wide results and limits: Researchers deemed the diversity estimates from one million T cells underestimates.

Concerning this clonotype: Its specificity is unknown.

It was with a sample-barcoded 5' primer and a J-beta primer mix that a second PCR of roughly 7 to 12 cycles was run. MiXCR, applied by TCRdb to the 5' RACE reads, yields one record per CDR3 protein. This sample carries more than 1,400,000 distinct CDR3 sequences, 42% of them seen once, and the ten largest clones take roughly 8.2%. With 2 bases removed from V and 4 bases from J, the gap between germline ends came to 7 bases. The CDR3 extends over 12 amino acids. Germline values: CDR1 DFQATT, CDR2 SNEGSKA (reference sequence). A minimum of 6 micrograms of total RNA was extracted per sample. The TCR originated in a young woman in good health. This chain uses TRBV20-1 with TRBJ2-3; D is unclear. Sequencing was done on a sample of blood. The CDR3, as DNA: TGCAGTGCTAGACAGGATTCAGATACGCAGTATTTT. This sequence encodes CSARQDSDTQYF.